The clone carrying this T cell receptor beta chain was seen only a few times. The target antigen is unknown. This entry comes from a study of T cell responses to AZD1222 COVID-19 vaccine. Some clones are missing from TCRdb's copy, which holds only in-frame ones; the method was immunoSEQ multiplex PCR. This table holds roughly 170,000 clones, under 95% found once. Study-wide findings and caveats: Only a handful of AZD1222 recipients, roughly 6 in all, had baseline seropositivity.

CDR1 and CDR2 (germline): SEHNR, FQNEAQ (reference sequence). V lost 1 base and J lost 0, with 10 bases in between. This CDR3 region has 15 residues. The chain employs TRBV7-9 and TRBJ2-7; D not resolved. Sequences were derived from peripheral blood, sampled 28 days after the second AZD1222 dose. This clonotype was sampled from an adult who received the AZD1222 COVID-19 vaccine. CDR3 bases: TGTGCCAGCAGCTTAGGCGGTTCCTTCTCCTACGAGCAGTACTTC. Protein sequence: CASSLGGSFSYEQYF.